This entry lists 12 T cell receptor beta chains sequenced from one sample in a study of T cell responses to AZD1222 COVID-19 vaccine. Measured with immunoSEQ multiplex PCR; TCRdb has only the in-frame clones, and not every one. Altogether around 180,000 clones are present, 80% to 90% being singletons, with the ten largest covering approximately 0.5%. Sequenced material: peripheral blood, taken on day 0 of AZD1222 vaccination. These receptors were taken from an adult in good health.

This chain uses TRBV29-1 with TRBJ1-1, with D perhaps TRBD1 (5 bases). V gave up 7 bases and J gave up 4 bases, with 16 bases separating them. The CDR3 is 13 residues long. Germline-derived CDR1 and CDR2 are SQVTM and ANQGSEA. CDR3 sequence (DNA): TGCAGCGCCGAGGTTAGGGGCGGCACTGAAGCTTTCTTT. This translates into CSAEVRGGTEAFF.

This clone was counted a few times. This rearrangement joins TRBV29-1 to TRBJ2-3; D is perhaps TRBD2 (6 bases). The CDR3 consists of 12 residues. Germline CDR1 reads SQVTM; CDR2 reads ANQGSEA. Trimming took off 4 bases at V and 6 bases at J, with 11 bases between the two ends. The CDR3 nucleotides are TGCAGCGTTGCTCGGGACTTCGATACGCAGTATTTT. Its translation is CSVARDFDTQYF.

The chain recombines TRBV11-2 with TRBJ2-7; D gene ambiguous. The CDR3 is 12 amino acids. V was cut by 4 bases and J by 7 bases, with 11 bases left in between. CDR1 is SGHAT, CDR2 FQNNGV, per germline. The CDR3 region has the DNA TGTGCCAGCAGCTCGCTAACCTGGGAGCAGTACTTC. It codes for CASSSLTWEQYF. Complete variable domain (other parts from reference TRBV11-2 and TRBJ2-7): EAGVAQSPRYKIIEKRQSVAFWCNPISGHATLYWYQQILGQGPKLLIQFQNNGVVDDSQLPKDRFSAERLKGVDSTLKIQPAKLEDSAVYLCASSSLTWEQYFGPGTRLTVT.

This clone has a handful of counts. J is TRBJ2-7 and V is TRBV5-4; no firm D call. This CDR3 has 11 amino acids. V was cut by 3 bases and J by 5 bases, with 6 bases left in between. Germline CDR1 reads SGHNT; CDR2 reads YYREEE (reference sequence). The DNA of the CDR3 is TGTGCCAGCAGCTCAGGAAACGAGCAGTACTTC. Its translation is CASSSGNEQYF.

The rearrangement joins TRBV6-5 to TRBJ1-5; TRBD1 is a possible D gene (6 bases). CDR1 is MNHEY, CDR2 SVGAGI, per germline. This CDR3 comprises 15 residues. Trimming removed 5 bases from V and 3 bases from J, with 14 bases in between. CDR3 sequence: CASSPRGGANQPQHF. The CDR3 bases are TGTGCCAGCAGTCCCCGTGGGGGGGCCAATCAGCCCCAGCATTTT.

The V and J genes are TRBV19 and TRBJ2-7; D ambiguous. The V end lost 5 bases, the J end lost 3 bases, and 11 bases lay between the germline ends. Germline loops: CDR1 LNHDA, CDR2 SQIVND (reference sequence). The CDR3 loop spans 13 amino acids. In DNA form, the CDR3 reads TGTGCCAGTAGTTCCCCTCGTGTCTACGAGCAGTACTTC. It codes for CASSSPRVYEQYF.

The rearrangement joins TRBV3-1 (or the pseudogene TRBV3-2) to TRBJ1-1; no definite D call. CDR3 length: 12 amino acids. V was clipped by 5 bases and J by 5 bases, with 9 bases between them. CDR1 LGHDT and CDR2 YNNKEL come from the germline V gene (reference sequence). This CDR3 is CASSFGGTEAFF. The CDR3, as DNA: TGTGCCAGCAGCTTCGGCGGGACTGAAGCTTTCTTT.

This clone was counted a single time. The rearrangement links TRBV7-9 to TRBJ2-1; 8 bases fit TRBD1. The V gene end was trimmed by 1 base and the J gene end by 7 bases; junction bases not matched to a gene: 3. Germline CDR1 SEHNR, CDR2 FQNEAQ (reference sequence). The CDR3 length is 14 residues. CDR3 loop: CASSLDRGDNEQFF. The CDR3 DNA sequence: TGTGCCAGCAGCTTAGACAGGGGGGATAATGAGCAGTTCTTC.

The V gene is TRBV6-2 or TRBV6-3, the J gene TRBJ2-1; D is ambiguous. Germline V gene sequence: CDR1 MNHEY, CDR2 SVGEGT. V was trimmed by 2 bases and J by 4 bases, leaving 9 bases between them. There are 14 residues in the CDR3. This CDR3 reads CASSYGSAYNEQFF. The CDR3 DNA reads TGTGCCAGCAGTTACGGCTCCGCTTACAATGAGCAGTTCTTC.

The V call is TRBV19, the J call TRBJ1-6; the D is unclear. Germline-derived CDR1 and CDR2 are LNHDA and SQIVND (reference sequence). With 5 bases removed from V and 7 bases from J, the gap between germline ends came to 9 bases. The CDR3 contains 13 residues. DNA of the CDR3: TGTGCCAGTAGTCTTCAACAGAATTCACCCCTCCACTTT. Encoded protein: CASSLQQNSPLHF.

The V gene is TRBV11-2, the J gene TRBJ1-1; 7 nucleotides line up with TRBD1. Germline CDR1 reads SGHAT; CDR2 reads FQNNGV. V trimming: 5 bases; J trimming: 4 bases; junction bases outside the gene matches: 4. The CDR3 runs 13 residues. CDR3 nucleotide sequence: TGTGCCAGCAGCGGACCAGGGGGCACTGAAGCTTTCTTT. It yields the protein CASSGPGGTEAFF.

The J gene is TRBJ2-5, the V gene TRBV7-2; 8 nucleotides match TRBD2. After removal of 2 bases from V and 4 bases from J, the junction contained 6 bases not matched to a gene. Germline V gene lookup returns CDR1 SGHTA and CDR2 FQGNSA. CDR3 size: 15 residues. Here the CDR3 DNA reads TGTGCCAGCAGCTTAACACGGGGGGGGCCAGAGACCCAGTACTTC. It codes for CASSLTRGGPETQYF.